This T cell receptor beta chain was captured in a study of T cell changes during pregnancy in multiple sclerosis. The V end was cut by 3 bases, the J end by 0 bases, with 10 bases between. The germline V gene encodes CDR1 SGHNT and CDR2 YYREEE (reference sequence). The CDR3 contains 14 residues. Only in-frame clones appear in the TCRdb table, and some are missing; sequencing was by immunoSEQ multiplex PCR. The table has some 74,000 clones, approximately 92% seen once; the top ten hold about 2.5%. This rearrangement joins TRBV5-4 to TRBJ2-7, with D possibly TRBD2 on 5 matching bases. The receptor was derived from a female donor with multiple sclerosis, enrolled in a pregnancy study. The specimen comprised peripheral blood, sampled before pregnancy. In DNA form, the CDR3 reads TGTGCCAGCAGCTCCGGGGATTACTCCTACGAGCAGTACTTC. Protein product: CASSSGDYSYEQYF.